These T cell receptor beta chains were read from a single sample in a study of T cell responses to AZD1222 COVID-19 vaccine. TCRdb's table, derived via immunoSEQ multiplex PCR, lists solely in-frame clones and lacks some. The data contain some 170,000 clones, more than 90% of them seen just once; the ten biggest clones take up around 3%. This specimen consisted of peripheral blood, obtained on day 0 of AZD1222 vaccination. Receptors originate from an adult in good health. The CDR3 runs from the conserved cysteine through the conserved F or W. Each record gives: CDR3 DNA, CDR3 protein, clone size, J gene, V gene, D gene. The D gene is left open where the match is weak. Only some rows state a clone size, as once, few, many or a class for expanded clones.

CDR3 DNA: TGTGCCAGCAGCCAAGGGCATGGCTACACCTTC; CDR3 protein: CASSQGHGYTF; clone size: .; J gene: TRBJ1-2; V gene: TRBV3-1/TRBV3-2; D gene: .
CDR3 DNA: TGTGCCAGCAGCCAAGATGCTCGCGGGGAGCTGTTTTTT; CDR3 protein: CASSQDARGELFF; clone size: .; J gene: TRBJ2-2; V gene: TRBV16; D gene: .
CDR3 DNA: TGCGCCAGCAGCCCAAAGGACGGAAACTATGGCTACACCTTC; CDR3 protein: CASSPKDGNYGYTF; clone size: .; J gene: TRBJ1-2; V gene: TRBV4-1; D gene: .
CDR3 DNA: TGTGCCAGCAGCTTACCCGGACAGGCATACTATGGCTACACCTTC; CDR3 protein: CASSLPGQAYYGYTF; clone size: .; J gene: TRBJ1-2; V gene: TRBV7-9; D gene: TRBD1
CDR3 DNA: TGTGCCAGCAGCGTAGATGGCTATGGCTACACCTTC; CDR3 protein: CASSVDGYGYTF; clone size: .; J gene: TRBJ1-2; V gene: TRBV9; D gene: .
CDR3 DNA: TGTGCCAGCAGCAGACAGGGCCGGAACTATGGCTACACCTTC; CDR3 protein: CASSRQGRNYGYTF; clone size: .; J gene: TRBJ1-2; V gene: TRBV6-6; D gene: TRBD1
CDR3 DNA: TGTGCCAGCAAGGGAGTTTCCTATGGCTACACCTTC; CDR3 protein: CASKGVSYGYTF; clone size: .; J gene: TRBJ1-2; V gene: TRBV6-5; D gene: .
CDR3 DNA: TGTGCCATCAAGGGACTAGCGGGAGATAGAACGGAGCGGGACAATGAGCAGTTCTTC; CDR3 protein: CAIKGLAGDRTERDNEQFF; clone size: once; J gene: TRBJ2-1; V gene: TRBV10-3; D gene: TRBD2
CDR3 DNA: TGTGCCAGCAGGGACAGGGAAGGCCCTGAAGCTTTCTTT; CDR3 protein: CASRDREGPEAFF; clone size: .; J gene: TRBJ1-1; V gene: TRBV6-4; D gene: TRBD1
CDR3 DNA: TGTGCCAGGAGAGACGCCGGACAGGGAGGGGAGCAGTTCTTC; CDR3 protein: CARRDAGQGGEQFF; clone size: .; J gene: TRBJ2-1; V gene: TRBV2; D gene: .
CDR3 DNA: TGTGCCAGCAGCCTTGGGCTAGAAACAGATACGCAGTATTTT; CDR3 protein: CASSLGLETDTQYF; clone size: once; J gene: TRBJ2-3; V gene: TRBV5-8; D gene: .
CDR3 DNA: TGTGCCAGCAGTCCACAGGGGGGAGCTGAAGCTTTCTTT; CDR3 protein: CASSPQGGAEAFF; clone size: once; J gene: TRBJ1-1; V gene: TRBV3-1/TRBV3-2; D gene: TRBD1
CDR3 DNA: TGTGCCAGCAGCCAAGACCTTGGACAAGATACAACCAATTCCTACGAGCAGTACTTC; CDR3 protein: CASSQDLGQDTTNSYEQYF; clone size: .; J gene: TRBJ2-7; V gene: TRBV4-2; D gene: .
CDR3 DNA: TGTGCCAGCAGGGGGCAGGGGGCATCGAACACCGGGGAGCTGTTTTTT; CDR3 protein: CASRGQGASNTGELFF; clone size: .; J gene: TRBJ2-2; V gene: TRBV5-4; D gene: TRBD1
CDR3 DNA: TGTGCCAGCAGTTGGGACAGGGGTAACGAGCAGTACTTC; CDR3 protein: CASSWDRGNEQYF; clone size: .; J gene: TRBJ2-7; V gene: TRBV12-3/TRBV12-4; D gene: TRBD1
CDR3 DNA: TGTGCCTGGAGTAACCAAATGAACACTGAAGCTTTCTTT; CDR3 protein: CAWSNQMNTEAFF; clone size: .; J gene: TRBJ1-1; V gene: TRBV30; D gene: .
CDR3 DNA: TGTGCCAGCTCACCACCCCAAGCTGCCTATGGCTACACCTTC; CDR3 protein: CASSPPQAAYGYTF; clone size: .; J gene: TRBJ1-2; V gene: TRBV18; D gene: .
CDR3 DNA: TGTGCCACCTCCTTTAAACCGGGAGGGGTATACGAGCAGTACTTC; CDR3 protein: CATSFKPGGVYEQYF; clone size: few; J gene: TRBJ2-7; V gene: TRBV27; D gene: TRBD2
CDR3 DNA: TGTGCCAGCACCCGAGACAAAGCCTACGAGCAGTACTTC; CDR3 protein: CASTRDKAYEQYF; clone size: .; J gene: TRBJ2-7; V gene: TRBV6-5; D gene: .
CDR3 DNA: TGTGCCAGTAGTCCCCAGTTATCCCCCTCAAGGCCCGGCGGCACTGAAGCTTTCTTT; CDR3 protein: CASSPQLSPSRPGGTEAFF; clone size: .; J gene: TRBJ1-1; V gene: TRBV19; D gene: .
CDR3 DNA: TGTGCCAGCAGTTTACGGGTGCGGGTCGGGGACACTGAAGCTTTCTTT; CDR3 protein: CASSLRVRVGDTEAFF; clone size: .; J gene: TRBJ1-1; V gene: TRBV27; D gene: .
CDR3 DNA: TGTGCCAGCAGCCTAGGACAGGGATCCTACGAGCAGTACTTC; CDR3 protein: CASSLGQGSYEQYF; clone size: .; J gene: TRBJ2-7; V gene: TRBV14; D gene: TRBD1
CDR3 DNA: TGTGCCAGTAGTACCGTCGGACAGTTCTGGGGCTACACCTTC; CDR3 protein: CASSTVGQFWGYTF; clone size: .; J gene: TRBJ1-2; V gene: TRBV19; D gene: .
CDR3 DNA: TGTGCCAGCAGTCCCGCGGGGCAGCCCCAGCATTTT; CDR3 protein: CASSPAGQPQHF; clone size: once; J gene: TRBJ1-5; V gene: TRBV27; D gene: .
CDR3 DNA: TGTGCCAGCAGTGCCCAAGGCACCGGGGAGCTGTTTTTT; CDR3 protein: CASSAQGTGELFF; clone size: .; J gene: TRBJ2-2; V gene: TRBV2; D gene: .
CDR3 DNA: TGTGCCATCAGTATAGCGGGAGGTGTAGGGGAGACCCAGTACTTC; CDR3 protein: CAISIAGGVGETQYF; clone size: .; J gene: TRBJ2-5; V gene: TRBV10-3; D gene: TRBD2
CDR3 DNA: TGCGCCAGCCGTCTAGCGGGAGGCTGGTACGAGCAGTACTTC; CDR3 protein: CASRLAGGWYEQYF; clone size: .; J gene: TRBJ2-7; V gene: TRBV5-1; D gene: TRBD2
CDR3 DNA: TGCGCCAGCAGCTTCGGACAGGGTGCAGCTTTCTTT; CDR3 protein: CASSFGQGAAFF; clone size: .; J gene: TRBJ1-1; V gene: TRBV5-1; D gene: TRBD1
CDR3 DNA: TGTGCCATCAGCGACAGGACCTATGGCTACACCTTC; CDR3 protein: CAISDRTYGYTF; clone size: .; J gene: TRBJ1-2; V gene: TRBV10-3; D gene: .
CDR3 DNA: TGTGCCAGCTCACCATCGACCGGGAGGAACACTGAAGCTTTCTTT; CDR3 protein: CASSPSTGRNTEAFF; clone size: once; J gene: TRBJ1-1; V gene: TRBV18; D gene: .